This entry concerns a single TCR beta chain. The sample is drawn from a study of T cell changes during pregnancy in multiple sclerosis. Sequenced by immunoSEQ multiplex PCR; TCRdb stores in-frame clones only, minus some. Of under 45,000 clones detected, around nine tenths appear once; the ten largest clones hold around 4.1%. Germline CDR1 is SGHTS and CDR2 is YDEGEE. This CDR3 is built from 9 residues. The chain recombines TRBV5-8 with TRBJ2-5; D call uncertain. The assigned J gene may be wrong: the sequence end matches TRBJ2-7 better. The material was CD8+ T cells from peripheral blood mononuclear cells, obtained in the first trimester of pregnancy. The sequence was obtained from a female donor with multiple sclerosis, enrolled in a pregnancy study. The CDR3 coding sequence is TGTGCCAGCACCCACGAGCAGTACTTC. This gives the protein CASTHEQYF.